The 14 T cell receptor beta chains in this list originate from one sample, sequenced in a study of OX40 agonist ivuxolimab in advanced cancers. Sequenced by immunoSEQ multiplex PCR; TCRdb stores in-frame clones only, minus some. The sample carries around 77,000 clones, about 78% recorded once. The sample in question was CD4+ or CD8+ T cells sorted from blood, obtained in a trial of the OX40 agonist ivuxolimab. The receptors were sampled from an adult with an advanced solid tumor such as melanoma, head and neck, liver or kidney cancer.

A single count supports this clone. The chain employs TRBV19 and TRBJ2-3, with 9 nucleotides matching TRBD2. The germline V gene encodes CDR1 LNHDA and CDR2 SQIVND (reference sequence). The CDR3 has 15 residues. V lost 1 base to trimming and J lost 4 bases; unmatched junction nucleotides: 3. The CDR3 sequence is CASSIGGRGPDTQYF. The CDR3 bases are TGTGCCAGTAGTATAGGCGGGAGGGGGCCAGATACGCAGTATTTT.

In nucleotides, the CDR3 is TGTGCCAGCAGCATTCAAAGGACGCTAAAAATTCAGTACTTC. Translation gives CASSIQRTLKIQYF. V and J are TRBV5-4 and TRBJ2-4; D remains unclear. V dropped 4 bases and J dropped 10 bases, with 18 bases sitting between them. This CDR3 has 14 residues. Germline V gene lookup returns CDR1 SGHNT and CDR2 YYREEE (reference sequence).

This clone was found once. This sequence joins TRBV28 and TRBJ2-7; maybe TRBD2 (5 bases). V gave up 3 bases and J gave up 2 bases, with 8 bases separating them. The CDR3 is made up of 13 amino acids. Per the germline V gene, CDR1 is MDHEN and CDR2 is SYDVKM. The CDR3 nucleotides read TGTGCCAGCAGTTTTTTGGGAGCCTACGAGCAGTACTTC. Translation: CASSFLGAYEQYF.

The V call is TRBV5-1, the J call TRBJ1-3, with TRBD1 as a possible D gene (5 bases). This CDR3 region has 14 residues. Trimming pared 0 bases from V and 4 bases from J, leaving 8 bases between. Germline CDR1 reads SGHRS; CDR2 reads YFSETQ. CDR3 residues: CASSLGQGGNTIYF. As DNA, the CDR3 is TGCGCCAGCAGCTTGGGGCAGGGAGGAAACACCATATATTTT.

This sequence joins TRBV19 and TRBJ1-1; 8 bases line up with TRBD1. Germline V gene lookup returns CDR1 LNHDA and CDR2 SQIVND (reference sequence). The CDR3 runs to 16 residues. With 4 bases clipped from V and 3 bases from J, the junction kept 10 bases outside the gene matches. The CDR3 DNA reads TGTGCCAGTAGTAACTCGCCGACAGGGGTCCACACTGAAGCTTTCTTT. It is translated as CASSNSPTGVHTEAFF.

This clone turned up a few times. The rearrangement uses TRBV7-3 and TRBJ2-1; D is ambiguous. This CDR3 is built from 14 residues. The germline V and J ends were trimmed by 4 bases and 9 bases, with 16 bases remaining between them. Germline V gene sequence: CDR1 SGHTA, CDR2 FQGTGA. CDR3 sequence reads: CASSSTNSVSEQFF. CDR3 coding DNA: TGTGCCAGCAGCTCAACAAATTCGGTGAGTGAGCAGTTCTTC.

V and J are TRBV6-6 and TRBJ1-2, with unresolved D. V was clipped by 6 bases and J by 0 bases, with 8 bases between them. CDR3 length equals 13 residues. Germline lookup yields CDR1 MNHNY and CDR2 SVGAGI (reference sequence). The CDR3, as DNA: TGTGCCAGCAGAATCGCCTCTAACTATGGCTACACCTTC. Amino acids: CASRIASNYGYTF.

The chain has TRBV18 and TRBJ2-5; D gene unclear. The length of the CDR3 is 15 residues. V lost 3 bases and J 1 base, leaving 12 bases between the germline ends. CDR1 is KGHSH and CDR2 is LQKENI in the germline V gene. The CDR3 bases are TGTGCCAGCTCACCCTCCCAGGCATTCCAAGAGACCCAGTACTTC. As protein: CASSPSQAFQETQYF. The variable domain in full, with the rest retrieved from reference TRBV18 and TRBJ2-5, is NAGVMQNPRHLVRRRGQEARLRCSPMKGHSHVYWYRQLPEEGLKFMVYLQKENIIDESGMPKERFSAEFPKEGPSILRIQQVVRGDSAAYFCASSPSQAFQETQYFGPGTRLLVL.

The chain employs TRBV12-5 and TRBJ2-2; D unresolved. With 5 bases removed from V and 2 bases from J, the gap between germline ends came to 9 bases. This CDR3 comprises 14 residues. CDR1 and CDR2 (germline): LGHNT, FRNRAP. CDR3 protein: CASGKELNTGELFF. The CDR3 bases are TGTGCTAGTGGTAAGGAACTCAACACCGGGGAGCTGTTTTTT.

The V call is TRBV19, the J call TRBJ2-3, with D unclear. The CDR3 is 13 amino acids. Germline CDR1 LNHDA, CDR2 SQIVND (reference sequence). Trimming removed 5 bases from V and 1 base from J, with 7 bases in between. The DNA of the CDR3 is TGTGCCAGTAGTGGCACCCGCACAGATACGCAGTATTTT. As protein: CASSGTRTDTQYF.

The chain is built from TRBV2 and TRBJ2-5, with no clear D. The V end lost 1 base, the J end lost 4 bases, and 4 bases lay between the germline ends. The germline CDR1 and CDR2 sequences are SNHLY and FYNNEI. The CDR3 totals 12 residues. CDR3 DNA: TGTGCCAGCAGTGAAGTCCTAGAGACCCAGTACTTC. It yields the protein CASSEVLETQYF.

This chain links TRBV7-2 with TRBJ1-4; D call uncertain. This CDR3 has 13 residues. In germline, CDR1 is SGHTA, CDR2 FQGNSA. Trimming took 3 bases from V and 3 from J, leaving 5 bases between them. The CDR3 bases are TGTGCCAGCAGCTTTCTGCCTAATGAAAAACTGTTTTTT. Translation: CASSFLPNEKLFF. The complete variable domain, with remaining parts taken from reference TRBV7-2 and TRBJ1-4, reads GAGVSQSPSNKVTEKGKDVELRCDPISGHTALYWYRQSLGQGLEFLIYFQGNSAPDKSGLPSDRFSAERTGGSVSTLTIQRTQQEDSAVYLCASSFLPNEKLFFGSGTQLSVL.

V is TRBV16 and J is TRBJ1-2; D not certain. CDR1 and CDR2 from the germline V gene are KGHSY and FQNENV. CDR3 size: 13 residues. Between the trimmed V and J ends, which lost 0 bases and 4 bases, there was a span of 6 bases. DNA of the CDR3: TGTGCCAGCAGCCAATCCGGCAGCTATGGCTACACCTTC. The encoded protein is CASSQSGSYGYTF. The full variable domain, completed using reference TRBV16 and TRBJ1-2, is GEEVAQTPKHLVRGEGQKAKLYCAPIKGHSYVFWYQQVLKNEFKFLISFQNENVFDETGMPKERFSAKCLPNSPCSLEIQATKLEDSAVYFCASSQSGSYGYTFGSGTRLTVV.

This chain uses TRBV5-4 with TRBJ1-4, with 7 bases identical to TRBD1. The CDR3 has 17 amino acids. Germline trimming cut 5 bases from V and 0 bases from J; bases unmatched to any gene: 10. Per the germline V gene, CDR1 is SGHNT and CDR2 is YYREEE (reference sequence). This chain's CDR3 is CASSILNRGSTNEKLFF. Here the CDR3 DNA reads TGTGCCAGCAGTATCCTCAACAGGGGATCAACTAATGAAAAACTGTTTTTT.